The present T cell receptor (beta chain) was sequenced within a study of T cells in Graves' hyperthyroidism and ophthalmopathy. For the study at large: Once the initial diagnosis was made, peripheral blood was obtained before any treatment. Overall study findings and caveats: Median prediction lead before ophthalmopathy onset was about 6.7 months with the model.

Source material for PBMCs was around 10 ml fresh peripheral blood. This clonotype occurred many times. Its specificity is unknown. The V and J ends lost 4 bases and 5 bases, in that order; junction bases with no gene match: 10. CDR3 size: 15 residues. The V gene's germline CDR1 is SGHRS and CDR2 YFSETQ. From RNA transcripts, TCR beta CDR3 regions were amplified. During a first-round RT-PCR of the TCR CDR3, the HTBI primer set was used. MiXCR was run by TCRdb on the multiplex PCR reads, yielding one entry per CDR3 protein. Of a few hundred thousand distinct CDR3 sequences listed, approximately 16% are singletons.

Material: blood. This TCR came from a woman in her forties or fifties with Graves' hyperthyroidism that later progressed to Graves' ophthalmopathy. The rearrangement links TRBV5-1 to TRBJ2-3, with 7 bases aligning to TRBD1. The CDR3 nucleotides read TGCGCCAGCAGCGCTGGACAGGCCGATGGAGATACGCAGTATTTT. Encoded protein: CASSAGQADGDTQYF.